Included here is one TCR beta chain sequence, with context. The CDR3 spans 11 residues. Germline-derived CDR1 and CDR2 are SQVTM and ANQGSEA. It was with 60 Vbeta and 13 Jbeta primers that the PCR ran. TCRdb keeps only in-frame clones here, not all; method: immunoSEQ multiplex PCR. The sample includes more than 200,000 clones, approximately 70% seen only once; the top ten take about 2.5%. This sample was taken from a study of cytomegalovirus exposure and HLA in healthy donors. This sequence originates from a man in his forties in good health and CMV-seropositive. The chain uses TRBV29-1 and TRBJ2-5; no definite D call. The DNA end lines up better with TRBJ2-7; the J call may be wrong. Sequencing used PBMCs. In DNA, the CDR3 is TGCAGCCTCCCTTGGAGTGACGAGCAGTACTTC. Translating it yields CSLPWSDEQYF.